A single sample gave rise to the 23 T cell receptor beta chains below, sequenced in a study of shared clonotypes between healthy human individuals. The naive CD8 subset, CD45RO-negative cells positively selected for CCR7, excluded terminally differentiated effector memory CD45RA+ cells. Libraries were prepared by immunoSEQ multiplex PCR; TCRdb keeps only in-frame clonotypes and omits some of them. The sample shows about 2 million clones, 85% to 95% of them seen only once. Sequencing was performed on naive CD8+ T cells sorted from blood. All receptors derive from a man between 18 and 29 years old in good health.

With regard to this clone: This sample includes further DNA sequences coding for the same CDR3. The rearrangement links TRBV5-6 to TRBJ2-7; D gene uncertain. Per germline, CDR1 SGHDT and CDR2 YYEEEE. The V end lost 2 bases, the J end lost 0 bases, and 3 bases lay between the germline ends. CDR3 length: 12 amino acids. This CDR3 is CASSFSSYEQYF. The CDR3 DNA follows: TGTGCCAGCAGCTTCAGCTCCTACGAGCAGTACTTC.

This sequence joins TRBV11-3 and TRBJ2-1; 10 nucleotides align to TRBD2. This CDR3 comprises 18 residues. V shed 2 bases and J 4 bases; nucleotides not matched to a gene: 11. The germline gives CDR1 SGHNT, CDR2 YENEEA. The CDR3 spells CASSLRSGRAREYNEQFF. The DNA of the CDR3 is TGTGCCAGCAGCTTAAGGAGCGGGAGGGCCAGAGAGTACAATGAGCAGTTCTTC. Drawing the rest from reference TRBV11-3 and TRBJ2-1, the complete variable domain is EAGVVQSPRYKIIEKKQPVAFWCNPISGHNTLYWYLQNLGQGPELLIRYENEEAVDDSQLPKDRFSAERLKGVDSTLKIQPAELGDSAVYLCASSLRSGRAREYNEQFFGPGTRLTVL.

The J gene is TRBJ2-1, the V gene TRBV10-1; D possibly matches TRBD1 or TRBD2 (5 bases each). This CDR3 comprises 16 residues. Trimming stripped 3 bases from V and 4 bases from J, with 16 bases between. Germline lookup yields CDR1 WNHNN and CDR2 SYGVQD (reference sequence). CDR3 sequence: CASSDSGTALYNEQFF. CDR3 nucleotides: TGCGCCAGCAGTGATTCCGGGACGGCTCTTTACAATGAGCAGTTCTTC.

This sequence joins TRBV9 and TRBJ2-7; no definite D call. This CDR3 region has 15 residues. Germline CDR1 is SGDLS and CDR2 is YYNGEE. V lost 4 bases, J lost 2 bases, and 16 bases lay in between. CDR3 in DNA: TGTGCCAGCAGCCCCGACTGGCCACTCACCTACGAGCAGTACTTC. Translation: CASSPDWPLTYEQYF. Supplemented by reference TRBV9 and TRBJ2-7, the full variable domain reads DSGVTQTPKHLITATGQRVTLRCSPRSGDLSVYWYQQSLDQGLQFLIQYYNGEERAKGNILERFSAQQFPDLHSELNLSSLELGDSALYFCASSPDWPLTYEQYFGPGTRLTVT.

V usage is TRBV25-1 and J usage is TRBJ1-3; 8 bases line up with TRBD1. The V gene's germline CDR1 is MGHDK and CDR2 SYGVNS. This CDR3 is built from 15 residues. Trimming took 3 bases from V and 0 from J; bases not matched to a gene: 1. CDR3 protein: CASSEGQDSGNTIYF. The DNA of the CDR3 is TGTGCCAGCAGTGAGGGACAGGACTCTGGAAACACCATATATTTT. The variable domain in full, with the rest retrieved from reference TRBV25-1 and TRBJ1-3, is EADIYQTPRYLVIGTGKKITLECSQTMGHDKMYWYQQDPGMELHLIHYSYGVNSTEKGDLSSESTVSRIRTEHFPLTLESARPSHTSQYLCASSEGQDSGNTIYFGEGSWLTVV.

The V and J genes are TRBV19 and TRBJ2-7; no definite D call. The CDR3 consists of 13 residues. CDR1 LNHDA and CDR2 SQIVND come from the germline V gene (reference sequence). V was shortened by 5 bases and J by 4 bases, with 12 bases between the two germline ends. The CDR3 is CASSAVREYEQYF. DNA for the CDR3: TGTGCCAGTAGTGCTGTAAGGGAATACGAGCAGTACTTC.

The rearrangement joins TRBV6-5 to TRBJ1-5; a weak D match, TRBD1 (6 bases). Germline V gene lookup returns CDR1 MNHEY and CDR2 SVGAGI. Trimming removed 6 bases at V and 5 bases at J, with 11 bases between. This CDR3 region has 13 residues. The CDR3 protein is CASSADSYQPQHF. DNA for the CDR3: TGTGCCAGCAGCGCGGACAGTTATCAGCCCCAGCATTTT.

This clone has only a few counts. The chain joins TRBV11-2 to TRBJ2-7, with 11 bases fitting TRBD2. Trimming cost V 1 base and J 2 bases; bases outside gene matches: 1. CDR1 SGHAT and CDR2 FQNNGV come from the germline V gene. This CDR3 region has 15 residues. CDR3 nucleotide sequence: TGTGCCAGCAGCTTAGTAGCGGGAGGGCCCTACGAGCAGTACTTC. Translating gives CASSLVAGGPYEQYF.

The CDR3 DNA reads as TGTGCCAGTAGTATAGACCTGGACAGGGAAGCTTTCTTT. This encodes CASSIDLDREAFF. The V call is TRBV19, the J call TRBJ1-1, with 7 bases that match TRBD1. CDR3 size: 13 residues. The germline V gene encodes CDR1 LNHDA and CDR2 SQIVND (reference sequence). Losses at the gene ends were 0 bases for V and 8 bases for J; bases not matched to a gene: 3.

The genes are TRBV27 and TRBJ2-7; a weak D match, TRBD2 (6 bases). Germline loops: CDR1 MNHEY, CDR2 SMNVEV (reference sequence). The CDR3 extends over 16 amino acids. Trimming pared 2 bases from V and 0 bases from J, leaving 14 bases between. The DNA for the CDR3 is TGTGCCAGCAGTTTAAGTTCGGGGGAGACCTCCTACGAGCAGTACTTC. Its protein product is CASSLSSGETSYEQYF.

This clone was detected only a few times. The chain is built from TRBV9 and TRBJ2-1; no clear D. Germline CDR1 SGDLS, CDR2 YYNGEE. Deletions cut 4 bases from V and 6 bases from J, with 8 bases between. The CDR3 loop spans 12 amino acids. The CDR3 loop is CASSQNGNEQFF. The CDR3 DNA sequence: TGTGCCAGCAGCCAGAACGGCAATGAGCAGTTCTTC.

The rearrangement joins TRBV4-1 to TRBJ1-1; weak D call: TRBD1 (5 bases). Deletions cut 0 bases from V and 8 bases from J, with 10 bases between. CDR3 length equals 13 residues. In germline, CDR1 is MGHRA, CDR2 YSYEKL. The CDR3 bases are TGCGCCAGCAGCCAAGATTCGGGGGGAGAAGCTTTCTTT. Its protein is CASSQDSGGEAFF.

The gene calls are TRBV27 and TRBJ2-1, with D possibly matching TRBD2 (7 bases). The CDR3 runs to 12 residues. V lost 6 bases and J 9 bases, leaving 12 bases between the germline ends. CDR1 and CDR2 from the germline V gene are MNHEY and SMNVEV (reference sequence). CDR3 nucleotide sequence: TGTGCCAGCAGGACTAGGGGGGGTGAGCAGTTCTTC. This sequence encodes CASRTRGGEQFF.

This chain uses TRBV7-9 with TRBJ1-5, with 9 bases fitting TRBD1. CDR1 and CDR2 (germline): SEHNR, FQNEAQ (reference sequence). Losses at the gene ends were 0 bases for V and 5 bases for J; bases not matched to a gene: 5. The CDR3 loop spans 16 amino acids. The CDR3 region is CASSLAGTGIDQPQHF. The CDR3 DNA is TGTGCCAGCAGCTTAGCGGGGACAGGGATCGATCAGCCCCAGCATTTT.

About this clone: This same CDR3 is encoded by further DNA sequences in the sample. The chain links TRBV4-3 to TRBJ1-2; the match to TRBD1 covers 7 bases. The length of the CDR3 is 14 residues. J was trimmed by 5 bases and V by 0 bases; bases with no gene match: 3. CDR1 is LGHNA and CDR2 is YSLEER in the germline V gene. CDR3 amino acids: CASSQDPGGYGYTF. The DNA of the CDR3 is TGCGCCAGCAGCCAAGATCCAGGGGGGTATGGCTACACCTTC.

The chain recombines TRBV13 with TRBJ2-7, with TRBD2 matching 9 bases. CDR3 size: 15 residues. The V segment lost 4 bases and the J segment 6 bases; nucleotides outside the gene matches: 10. CDR1 is PRHDT, CDR2 FYEKMQ, per germline (reference sequence). The chain's CDR3 is CASSSALAGVIEQYF. The CDR3 DNA is TGTGCCAGCAGCTCGGCCTTAGCGGGAGTAATCGAGCAGTACTTC.

Comment on this clone: This likely comes from a read error, as the CDR3 has no conserved phenylalanine or tryptophan at its end. It is unclear where the CDR3 begins or ends on the DNA, so no DNA is shown, and the CDR3 is as TCRdb lists it. The chain has TRBV5-8 and TRBJ2-6. From germline, CDR1 is SGHTS and CDR2 YDEGEE. The CDR3 spans 13 amino acids, including both terminal residues. The CDR3 region is CASALSHPHKVGP.

The V and J genes are TRBV6-1 and TRBJ2-5, with 7 bases identical to TRBD2. This CDR3 is 16 amino acids long. Germline lookup yields CDR1 MNHNS and CDR2 SASEGT. J gave up 2 bases and V 2 bases, and 8 bases lay outside the gene matches. The CDR3 DNA reads as TGTGCCAGCAGTGAAATAATGGCGGGAGAGCAAGAGACCCAGTACTTC. Translated: CASSEIMAGEQETQYF.

The CDR3 loop is CASSLAGPDTQYF. The CDR3 coding sequence is TGTGCCAGCAGCTTGGCCGGGCCAGATACGCAGTATTTT. V gene TRBV5-4 combines with J gene TRBJ2-3; D remains ambiguous. Germline values: CDR1 SGHNT, CDR2 YYREEE (reference sequence). The CDR3 sequence is 13 residues long. V was shortened by 0 bases and J by 4 bases, with 6 bases between the two germline ends.

Points on this clone: At one of its ends the junction is not consistent with the germline gene, which may arise from a read error. CDR3 in DNA: TGCGCCAGCAAGGATACTGAGCGGGATGGTTACACCTTC. It encodes CASKDTERDGYTF. The chain employs TRBV5-1 and TRBJ1-2; no clear D. The CDR3 has 13 amino acids. Germline V gene data show CDR1 as SGHRS and CDR2 as YFSETQ.

On this clone itself: Other DNA variants within this sample encode the same CDR3. The gene calls are TRBV6-5 and TRBJ2-7; 9 bases align to TRBD1. V was clipped by 5 bases and J by 2 bases; unmatched bases: 4. The length of the CDR3 is 14 residues. Germline-derived CDR1 and CDR2 are MNHEY and SVGAGI. CDR3 sequence: CASSPGQGTYEQYF. CDR3 DNA sequence: TGTGCCAGCAGTCCGGGACAGGGCACCTACGAGCAGTACTTC.

The CDR3: CASRPLGGETQYF. The CDR3 nucleotides read TGTGCCAGCAGGCCACTCGGGGGAGAGACCCAGTACTTC. This chain connects TRBV14 to TRBJ2-5; a weak D match, TRBD2 (6 bases). The germline CDR1 and CDR2 sequences are SGHDN and FVKESK. V gave up 6 bases and J gave up 4 bases, with 12 bases separating them. The CDR3 totals 13 residues.

This clone was seen just once. The chain is built from TRBV19 and TRBJ1-2; D unresolved. The V and J ends lost 5 bases and 2 bases respectively, with 12 bases between them. From germline, CDR1 is LNHDA and CDR2 SQIVND (reference sequence). The CDR3 covers 14 residues. The CDR3 bases are TGTGCCAGTAGTCCACCTATACGGAACTATGGCTACACCTTC. Its protein is CASSPPIRNYGYTF.